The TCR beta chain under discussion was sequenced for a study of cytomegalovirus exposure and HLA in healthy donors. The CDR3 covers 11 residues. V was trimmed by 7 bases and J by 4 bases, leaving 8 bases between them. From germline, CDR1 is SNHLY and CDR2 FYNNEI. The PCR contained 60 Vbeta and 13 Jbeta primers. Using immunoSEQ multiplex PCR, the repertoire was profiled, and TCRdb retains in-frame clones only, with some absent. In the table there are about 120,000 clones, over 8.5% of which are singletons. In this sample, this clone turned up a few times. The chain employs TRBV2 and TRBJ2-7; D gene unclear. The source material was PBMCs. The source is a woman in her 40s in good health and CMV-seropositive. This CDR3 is CASIEQYEQYF. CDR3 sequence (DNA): TGTGCCAGCATCGAACAGTACGAGCAGTACTTC.